This TCR beta chain comes out of a study of T cells in localized non-small cell lung cancer. The ends were cut back, 5 bases at V and 0 bases at J, with 10 bases in the middle. Germline V gives CDR1 SGHVS, CDR2 FNYEAQ. The CDR3 is 15 residues long. Clones were read by immunoSEQ multiplex PCR, and TCRdb kept only the in-frame ones, dropping some. Seen here are tens of thousands of clones, 92% observed once, and the top ten hold approximately 3.9%. About this clone: Its cognate antigen is unknown.

Study-level results: Heterogeneity within the tumor remains possible, as just one region underwent sequencing. In uninvolved adjacent lung, T cell clonality reached its highest value, exceeding tumor.

The sequences come from peripheral blood mononuclear cells, collected before any cancer treatment. This clonotype originated in a woman aged 40-75 years with stage III lung adenocarcinoma. The V gene is TRBV7-6, the J gene TRBJ2-2, with D tentatively TRBD1 (6 bases). The CDR3 region is CASSPRTANTGELFF. CDR3 nucleotides: TGTGCCAGCAGCCCTCGGACAGCGAACACCGGGGAGCTGTTTTTT.